This T cell receptor beta chain was found in a study of cytomegalovirus exposure and HLA in healthy donors. Study observations and caveats: Accurate predictions that matched the HLA-A and HLA-B alleles of most subjects were reportedly made from TCR beta sequences.

The V gene's germline CDR1 is SGHDN and CDR2 FVKESK. The CDR3 covers 13 residues. Trimming took off 1 base at V and 4 bases at J, with 8 bases between the two ends. Note on this clone: Its antigen is undetermined.

The primer mix had 60 Vbeta and 13 Jbeta primers. Authors' data handling: Later work found tens of millions of unique TCR beta chains, with 9.5 million to 12 million shared. Libraries were prepared by immunoSEQ multiplex PCR; TCRdb keeps only in-frame clonotypes and omits some of them. The DNA gave D and trimming, while V, J and clone size come from that table. The sample carries 100,000 or so clones, around three quarters recorded once. The specimen sequenced was PBMCs. The chain employs TRBV14 and TRBJ2-7, with TRBD1 as a possible D gene (5 bases). The receptor was isolated from a woman aged 40-49 years in good health and CMV-seronegative. The DNA of the CDR3 is TGTGCCAGCAGCCAAGTACAGGCTTACGAGCAGTACTTC. The encoded protein is CASSQVQAYEQYF. The full variable domain, with the rest looked up from reference TRBV14 and TRBJ2-7, is EAGVTQFPSHSVIEKGQTVTLRCDPISGHDNLYWYRRVMGKEIKFLLHFVKESKQDESGMPNNRFLAERTGGTYSTLKVQPAELEDSGVYFCASSQVQAYEQYFGPGTRLTVT.